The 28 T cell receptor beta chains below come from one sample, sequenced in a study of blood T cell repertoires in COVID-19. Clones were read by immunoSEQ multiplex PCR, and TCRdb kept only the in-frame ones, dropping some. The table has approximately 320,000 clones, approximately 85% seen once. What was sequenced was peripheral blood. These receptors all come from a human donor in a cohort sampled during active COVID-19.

CDR3 DNA sequence: TGTGCCAGCAGCTTACGGTCAGGGTTGGGAAACTTCTACGAGCAGTACTTC. Encoded protein: CASSLRSGLGNFYEQYF. The J gene is TRBJ2-7, the V gene TRBV7-9; D is perhaps TRBD1 (5 bases). The germline V and J ends were trimmed by 2 bases and 3 bases, with 20 bases remaining between them. Germline CDR1 is SEHNR and CDR2 is FQNEAQ (reference sequence). The CDR3 has 17 amino acids.

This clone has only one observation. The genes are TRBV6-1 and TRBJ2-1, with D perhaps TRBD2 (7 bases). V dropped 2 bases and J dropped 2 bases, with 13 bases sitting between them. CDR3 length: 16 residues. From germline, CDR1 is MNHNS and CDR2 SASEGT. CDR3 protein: CASSELGGGTYNEQFF. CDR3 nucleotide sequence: TGTGCCAGCAGTGAACTAGGCGGGGGCACCTACAATGAGCAGTTCTTC.

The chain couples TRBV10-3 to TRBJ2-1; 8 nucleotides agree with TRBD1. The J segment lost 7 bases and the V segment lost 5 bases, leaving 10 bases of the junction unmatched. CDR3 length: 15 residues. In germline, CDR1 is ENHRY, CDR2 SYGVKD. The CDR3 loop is CAISPRTGPRNEQFF. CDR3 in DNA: TGTGCCATCAGTCCCCGGACAGGGCCGAGAAATGAGCAGTTCTTC.

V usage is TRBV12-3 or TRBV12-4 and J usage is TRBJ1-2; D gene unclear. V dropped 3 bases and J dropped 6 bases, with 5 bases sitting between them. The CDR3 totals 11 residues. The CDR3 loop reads CASSFSHGYTF. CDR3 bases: TGTGCCAGCAGTTTCTCTCATGGCTACACCTTC.

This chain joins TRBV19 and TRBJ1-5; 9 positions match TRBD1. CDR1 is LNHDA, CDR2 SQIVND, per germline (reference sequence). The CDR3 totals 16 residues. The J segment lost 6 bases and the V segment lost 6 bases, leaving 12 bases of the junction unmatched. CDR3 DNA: TGTGCCAGTAGCGCCGGGACAGGGTCACGGATTCAGCCCCAGCATTTT. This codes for CASSAGTGSRIQPQHF.

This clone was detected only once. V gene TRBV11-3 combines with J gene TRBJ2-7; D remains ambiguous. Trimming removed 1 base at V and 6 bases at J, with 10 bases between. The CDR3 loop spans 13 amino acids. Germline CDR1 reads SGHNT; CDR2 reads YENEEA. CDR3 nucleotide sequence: TGTGCCAGCAGCTTAGGGGCCGGCCGCGAGCAGTACTTC. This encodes CASSLGAGREQYF.

The CDR3 sequence is CASSYRGEETQYF. For the CDR3, the DNA is TGTGCCAGCAGTTACCGGGGAGAAGAGACCCAGTACTTC. The J gene is TRBJ2-5, the V gene TRBV6-5, with D perhaps matching TRBD2 (5 bases). The V gene lost 2 bases and the J gene lost 3 bases, with 7 bases spanning the gap. There are 13 residues in the CDR3. Germline-derived CDR1 and CDR2 are MNHEY and SVGAGI.

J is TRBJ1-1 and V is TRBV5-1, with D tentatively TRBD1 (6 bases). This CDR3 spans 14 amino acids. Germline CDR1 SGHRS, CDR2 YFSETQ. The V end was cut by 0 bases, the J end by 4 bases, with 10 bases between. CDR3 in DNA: TGCGCCAGCAGCTTGGACAGGGCGGTCACTGAAGCTTTCTTT. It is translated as CASSLDRAVTEAFF.

The CDR3: CASTIRTGEYGYTF. Written as DNA, the CDR3 is TGTGCCAGTACCATCCGGACAGGGGAATATGGCTACACCTTC. The J gene is TRBJ1-2, the V gene TRBV18, with TRBD1 matching 9 bases. This CDR3 is built from 14 residues. Germline V lookup: CDR1 KGHSH, CDR2 LQKENI. The trim removed 9 bases at V and 5 bases at J, leaving 10 bases unmatched.

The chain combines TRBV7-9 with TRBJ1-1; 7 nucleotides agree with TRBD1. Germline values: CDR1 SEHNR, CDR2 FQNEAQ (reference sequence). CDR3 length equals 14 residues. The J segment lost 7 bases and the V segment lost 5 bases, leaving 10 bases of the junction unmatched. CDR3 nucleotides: TGTGCCAGCAGCCAAACAGGGGAGATTCGTGAAGCTTTCTTT. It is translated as CASSQTGEIREAFF. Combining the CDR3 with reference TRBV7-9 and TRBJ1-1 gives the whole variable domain DTGVSQNPRHKITKRGQNVTFRCDPISEHNRLYWYRQTLGQGPEFLTYFQNEAQLEKSRLLSDRFSAERPKGSFSTLEIQRTEQGDSAMYLCASSQTGEIREAFFGQGTRLTVV.

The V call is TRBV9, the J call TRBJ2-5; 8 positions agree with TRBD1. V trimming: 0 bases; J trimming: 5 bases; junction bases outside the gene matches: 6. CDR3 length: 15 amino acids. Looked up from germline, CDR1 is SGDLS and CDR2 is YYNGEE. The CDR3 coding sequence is TGTGCCAGCAGCGTAGACAGGGGGAGTTCGGAGACCCAGTACTTC. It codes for CASSVDRGSSETQYF.

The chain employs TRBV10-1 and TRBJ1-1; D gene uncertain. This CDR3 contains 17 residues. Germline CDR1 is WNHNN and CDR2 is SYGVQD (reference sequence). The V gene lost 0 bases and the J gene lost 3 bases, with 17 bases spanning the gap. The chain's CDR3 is CASSESRAVSADTEAFF. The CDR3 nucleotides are TGCGCCAGCAGTGAGTCAAGAGCAGTATCCGCGGACACTGAAGCTTTCTTT.

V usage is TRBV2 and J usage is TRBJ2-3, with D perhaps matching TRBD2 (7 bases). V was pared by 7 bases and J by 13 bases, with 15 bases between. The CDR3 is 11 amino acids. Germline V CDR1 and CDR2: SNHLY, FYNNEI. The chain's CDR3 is CASTLGGPEYF. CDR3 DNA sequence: TGTGCCAGCACCCTCGGGGGGCCGGAGTATTTT. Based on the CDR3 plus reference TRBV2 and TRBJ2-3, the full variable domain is EPEVTQTPSHQVTQMGQEVILRCVPISNHLYFYWYRQILGQKVEFLVSFYNNEISEKSEIFDDQFSVERPDGSNFTLKIRSTKLEDSAMYFCASTLGGPEYFGPGTRLTVL.

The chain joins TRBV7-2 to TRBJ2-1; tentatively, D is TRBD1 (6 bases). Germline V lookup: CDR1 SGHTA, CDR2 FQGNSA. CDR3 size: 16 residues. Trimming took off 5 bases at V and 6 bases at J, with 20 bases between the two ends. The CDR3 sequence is CASSGTGTKGLNEQFF. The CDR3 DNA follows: TGTGCCAGCAGCGGCACCGGGACAAAAGGGCTCAATGAGCAGTTCTTC.

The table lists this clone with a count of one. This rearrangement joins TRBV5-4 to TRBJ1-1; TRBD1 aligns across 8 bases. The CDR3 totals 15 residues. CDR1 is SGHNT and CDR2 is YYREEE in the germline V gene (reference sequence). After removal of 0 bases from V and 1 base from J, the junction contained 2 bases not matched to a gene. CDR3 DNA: TGTGCCAGCAGCTTGGCCACAGGGGGGAACACTGAAGCTTTCTTT. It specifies CASSLATGGNTEAFF.

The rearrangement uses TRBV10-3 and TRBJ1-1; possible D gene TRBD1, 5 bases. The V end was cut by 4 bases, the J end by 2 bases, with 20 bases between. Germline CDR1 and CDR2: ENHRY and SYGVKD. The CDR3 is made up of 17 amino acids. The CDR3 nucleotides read TGTGCCATCAGTGGGAGCAGGGAAGGGCCCTTAAACACTGAAGCTTTCTTT. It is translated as CAISGSREGPLNTEAFF.

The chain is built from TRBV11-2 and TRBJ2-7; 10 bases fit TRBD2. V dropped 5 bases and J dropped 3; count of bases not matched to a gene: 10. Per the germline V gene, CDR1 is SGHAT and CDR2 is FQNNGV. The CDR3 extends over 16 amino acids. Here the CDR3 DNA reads TGTGCCAGCAGCCCGGCTCTAGCGGGGGCCATCTACGAGCAGTACTTC. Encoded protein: CASSPALAGAIYEQYF.

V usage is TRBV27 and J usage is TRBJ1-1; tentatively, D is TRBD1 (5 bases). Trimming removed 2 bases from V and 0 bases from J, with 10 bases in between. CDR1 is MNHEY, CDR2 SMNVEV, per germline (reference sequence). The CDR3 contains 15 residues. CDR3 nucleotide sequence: TGTGCCAGCAGTTTACGGGGGGTCATGAACACTGAAGCTTTCTTT. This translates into CASSLRGVMNTEAFF.

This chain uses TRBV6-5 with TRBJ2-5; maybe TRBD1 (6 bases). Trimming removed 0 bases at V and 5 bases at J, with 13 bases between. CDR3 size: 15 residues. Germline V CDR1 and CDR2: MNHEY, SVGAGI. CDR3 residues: CASSYSWGRTETQYF. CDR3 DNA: TGTGCCAGCAGTTACTCGTGGGGGCGTACGGAGACCCAGTACTTC.

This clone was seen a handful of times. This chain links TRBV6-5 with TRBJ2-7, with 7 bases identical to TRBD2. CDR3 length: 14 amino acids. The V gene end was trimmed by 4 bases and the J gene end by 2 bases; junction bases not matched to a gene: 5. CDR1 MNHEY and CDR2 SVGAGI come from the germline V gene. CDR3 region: CASSSSGGTYEQYF. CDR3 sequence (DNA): TGTGCCAGCAGTTCCTCGGGGGGAACCTACGAGCAGTACTTC.

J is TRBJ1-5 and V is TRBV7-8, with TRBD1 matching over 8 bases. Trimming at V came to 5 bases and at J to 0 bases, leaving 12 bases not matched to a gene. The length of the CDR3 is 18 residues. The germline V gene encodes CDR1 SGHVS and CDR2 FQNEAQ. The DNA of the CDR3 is TGTGCCAGCAGCGTATTAGGACAGGGCATAAATAGCAATCAGCCCCAGCATTTT. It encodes CASSVLGQGINSNQPQHF.

This CDR3 reads CAWSPTAGAAEAFF. As DNA, the CDR3 is TGTGCCTGGAGCCCAACCGCGGGTGCTGCTGAAGCTTTCTTT. The rearrangement joins TRBV30 to TRBJ1-1; D gene ambiguous. The CDR3 length is 14 residues. With 3 bases removed from V and 6 bases from J, the gap between germline ends came to 17 bases. CDR1 and CDR2 (germline): GTSNPN, SVGIG (reference sequence).

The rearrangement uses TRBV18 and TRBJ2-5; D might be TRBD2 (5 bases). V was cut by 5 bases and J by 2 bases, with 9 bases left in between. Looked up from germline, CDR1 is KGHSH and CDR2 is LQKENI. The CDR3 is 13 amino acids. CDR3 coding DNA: TGTGCCAGCTCAAGCGGTCTTCAAGAGACCCAGTACTTC. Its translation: CASSSGLQETQYF.

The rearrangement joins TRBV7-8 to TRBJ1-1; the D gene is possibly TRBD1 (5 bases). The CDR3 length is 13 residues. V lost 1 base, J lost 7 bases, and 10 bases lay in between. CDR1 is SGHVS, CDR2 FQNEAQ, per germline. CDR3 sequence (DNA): TGTGCCAGCAGCTTAGAATCCAGGGATGAAGCTTTCTTT. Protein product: CASSLESRDEAFF.

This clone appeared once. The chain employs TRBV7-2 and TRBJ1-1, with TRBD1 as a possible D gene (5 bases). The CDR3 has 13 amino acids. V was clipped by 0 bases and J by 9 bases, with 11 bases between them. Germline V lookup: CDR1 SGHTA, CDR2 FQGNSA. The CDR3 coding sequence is TGTGCCAGCAGCTTAGCTCGGGGGAGGCAAGCTTTCTTT. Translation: CASSLARGRQAFF.

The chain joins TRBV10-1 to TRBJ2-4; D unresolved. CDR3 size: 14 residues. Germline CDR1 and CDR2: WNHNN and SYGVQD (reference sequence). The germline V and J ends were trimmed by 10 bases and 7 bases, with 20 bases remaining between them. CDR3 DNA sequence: TGCGCCAATCAAGGAACCCCTAAGAGGAACATTCAGTACTTC. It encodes CANQGTPKRNIQYF.

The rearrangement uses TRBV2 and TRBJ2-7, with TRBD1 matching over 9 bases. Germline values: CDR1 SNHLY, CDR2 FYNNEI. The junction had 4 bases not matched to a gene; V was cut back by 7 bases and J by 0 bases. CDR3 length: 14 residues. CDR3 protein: CASTRQGVSYEQYF. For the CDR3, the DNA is TGTGCCAGCACAAGACAGGGGGTCTCCTACGAGCAGTACTTC.

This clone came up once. DNA of the CDR3: TGTGCCAGCAGTTTTGCGGGATATTCACCCCTCCACTTT. This codes for CASSFAGYSPLHF. The rearrangement uses TRBV12-3 or TRBV12-4 and TRBJ1-6; no clear D gene. Deletions cut 3 bases from V and 8 bases from J, with 8 bases between. This CDR3 has 13 amino acids.